This T cell receptor beta chain appears in the sequencing data of a study of CD8 T cells in Susac syndrome (dated by TCRdb to between 2017 and 2020). Study-level background: Whether CD8+ T cell activation and differentiation in Susac syndrome was antigen driven was tested using repertoire sequencing. Clonality of the CD8+ T cell repertoire was compared between more than 10 healthy donors, some 14 Susac syndrome patients and around 15 multiple sclerosis patients.

RNA was extracted with the RNeasy kit and about 0.5 to 1 ug was reverse transcribed using random hexamers. The immunoSEQ multiplex PCR assay, covering 54 Vbeta and 13 Jbeta segments, was used to amplify TCR beta CDR3 regions. PCR amplification bias was corrected by using a synthetic template baseline for primer optimization and computational correction. In the paper's pipeline: Only productive sequences were kept, with reads annotated to V, D and J genes according to IMGT and analyzed in immunoSEQ Analyzer. Clonality was computed as one minus Shannon entropy normalized by log2 of the number of productive unique sequences. For each patient and control, public and private clones were evaluated within the 100 most prevalent clones. Clones were defined as Susac-specific if absent from the healthy and MS cohorts, from 900 to 1,300 published viral clones and from other ImmuneACCESS disease sequences. Through fastp at Q25 and MiXCR, TCRdb rebuilt clones from the public reads, retaining in-frame beta chains. Each entry is one CDR3 protein sequence, shown with its most common DNA and genes. The V and J calls were determined by TCRdb, not by the authors. The sample table holds approximately 130,000 distinct CDR3 sequences, of which about 90% were seen once. The ten largest clones capture around 0.22% of the sample.

About this clonotype itself: What antigen it recognizes has not been identified. Base-call qualities are not available, and no considerably larger clone is one nucleotide away.

General findings and caveats noted by the study authors: The number of individuals in the TCR sequencing and HLA analysis was acknowledged as relatively small.

Peripheral blood CD8+ and CD4+ T cells from healthy donors, Susac syndrome patients and multiple sclerosis patients were profiled by high-throughput TCR beta sequencing. Multiple sclerosis controls were treatment-naive patients with stable or active relapsing-remitting disease fulfilling revised McDonald criteria. Bulk CD8+ and CD4+ T cells were purified by magnetic negative isolation, while CD8+ TEMRA cells were enriched using FACS. Blood was drawn into EDTA tubes, processed within 24 hours, and PBMCs were isolated by density gradient centrifugation. PBMCs intended for TCR sequencing were cryopreserved in liquid nitrogen and thawed later in a water bath at 37 degrees C. Purity of sorted or isolated CD4+, CD8+ and CD8+ TEMRA cells was at least 90%. This TCR was recovered from a human donor with multiple sclerosis. The source material was CD8+ T cells from PBMCs.

The DNA sequence reads TGTGCCAGCATGCCCCGGCTAGCGGACGAGCAGTACTTC. Its translation reads: CASMPRLADEQYF. The receptor chain draws on TRBV2 and TRBJ2-7; 7 nucleotides in the junction match TRBD2. Trimming accounts for 7 bases at V and 5 bases at J, while the number of junction bases matched to no gene is 8. CDR1 SNHLY and CDR2 FYNNEI were looked up in the germline V gene. The CDR3 goes from the cysteine to the phenylalanine over 13 residues. Only the CDR3 part of the read is kept: 39 bases, read in frame from the first base. Reference TRBV2 and TRBJ2-7 genes cover what lies past the CDR3, so the full variable domain is EPEVTQTPSHQVTQMGQEVILRCVPISNHLYFYWYRQILGQKVEFLVSFYNNEISEKSEIFDDQFSVERPDGSNFTLKIRSTKLEDSAMYFCASMPRLADEQYFGPGTRLTVT.